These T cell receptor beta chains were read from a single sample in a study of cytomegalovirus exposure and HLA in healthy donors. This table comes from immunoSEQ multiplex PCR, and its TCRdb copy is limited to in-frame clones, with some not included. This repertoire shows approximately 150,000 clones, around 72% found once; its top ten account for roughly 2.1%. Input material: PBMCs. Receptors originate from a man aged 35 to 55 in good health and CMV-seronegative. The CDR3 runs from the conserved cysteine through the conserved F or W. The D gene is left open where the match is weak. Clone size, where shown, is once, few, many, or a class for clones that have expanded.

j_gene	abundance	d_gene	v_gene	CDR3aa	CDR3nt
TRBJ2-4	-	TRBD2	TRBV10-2	CASSESSPSGGDIQYF	TGCGCCAGCAGTGAGTCCAGCCCTAGCGGGGGTGACATTCAGTACTTC
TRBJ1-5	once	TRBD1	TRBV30	CAWRLQGASNQPQHF	TGTGCCTGGAGATTACAGGGGGCAAGCAATCAGCCCCAGCATTTT
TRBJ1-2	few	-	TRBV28	CASLGGIYGYTF	TGTGCCAGCCTGGGGGGGATCTATGGCTACACCTTC
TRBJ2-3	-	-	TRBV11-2	CASSSGGRGAQYF	TGTGCCAGCAGCTCGGGGGGCCGGGGGGCGCAGTATTTT
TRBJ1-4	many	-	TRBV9	CASAPSRVANEKLFF	TGTGCCAGCGCTCCTTCCAGGGTCGCTAATGAAAAACTGTTTTTT
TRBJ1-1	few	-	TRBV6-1	CASSEQGFGTEAFF	TGTGCCAGCAGTGAACAGGGGTTCGGCACTGAAGCTTTCTTT
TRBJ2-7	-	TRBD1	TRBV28	CASSRPGTGIYEQYF	TGTGCCAGCAGTCGGCCCGGGACAGGGATCTACGAGCAGTACTTC
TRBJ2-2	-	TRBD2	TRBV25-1	CASLSGVGGELFF	TGTGCCAGCCTTAGCGGGGTAGGCGGGGAGCTGTTTTTT
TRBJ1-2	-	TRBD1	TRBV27	CASRTTGDSYGYTF	TGTGCCAGCAGAACAACAGGGGATAGCTATGGCTACACCTTC
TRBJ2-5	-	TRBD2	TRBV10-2	CASSEGRRGETQYF	TGCGCCAGCAGTGAGGGCAGGCGGGGGGAGACCCAGTACTTC
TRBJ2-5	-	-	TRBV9	CASSVTVGGETQYF	TGTGCCAGCAGCGTAACCGTTGGCGGAGAGACCCAGTACTTC
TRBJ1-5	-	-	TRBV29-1	CSVVEQGNQPQHF	TGCAGCGTTGTCGAGCAGGGGAATCAGCCCCAGCATTTT
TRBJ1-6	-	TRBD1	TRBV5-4	CASSLGTGAYNSPLHF	TGTGCCAGCAGCCTAGGGACAGGAGCCTATAATTCACCCCTCCACTTT
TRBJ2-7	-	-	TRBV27	CASSLGLGYEQYF	TGTGCCAGCAGTTTGGGGCTGGGGTACGAGCAGTACTTC
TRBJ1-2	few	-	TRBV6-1	CASKRLGHSNYGYTF	TGTGCCAGCAAGAGGTTAGGACATAGCAACTATGGCTACACCTTC
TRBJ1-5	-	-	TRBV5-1	CASSLVGGHQPQHF	TGCGCCAGCAGCTTGGTTGGAGGGCACCAGCCCCAGCATTTT
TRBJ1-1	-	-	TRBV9	CASSVGGVSGGGAFF	TGTGCCAGCAGCGTAGGGGGGGTCAGCGGCGGCGGAGCTTTCTTT
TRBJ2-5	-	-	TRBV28	CASSPGGWGPETQYF	TGTGCCAGCAGCCCCGGTGGGTGGGGGCCAGAGACCCAGTACTTC
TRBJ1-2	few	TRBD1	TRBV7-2	CASSLTGGSNYGYTF	TGTGCCAGCAGCCTGACAGGGGGATCTAACTATGGCTACACCTTC
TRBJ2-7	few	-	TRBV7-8	CASSSVLNAYEQYF	TGTGCCAGCAGCTCGGTCCTCAATGCCTACGAGCAGTACTTC
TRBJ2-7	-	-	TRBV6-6	CASSPLGIYEQYF	TGTGCCAGCAGTCCCCTCGGGATCTACGAGCAGTACTTC
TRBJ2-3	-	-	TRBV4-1	CASSQDVEIPQYF	TGCGCCAGCAGCCAAGACGTTGAGATCCCGCAGTATTTT
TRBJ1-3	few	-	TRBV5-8	CASSIFSPGTGNTIYF	TGTGCCAGCAGCATCTTCAGCCCGGGGACTGGAAACACCATATATTTT
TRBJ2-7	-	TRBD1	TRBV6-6	CASGSPQGGYDEQYF	TGTGCCAGCGGGAGTCCCCAAGGGGGCTACGACGAGCAGTACTTC
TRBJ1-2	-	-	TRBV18	CASSPTGDYGYTF	TGTGCCAGCTCACCAACAGGAGACTATGGCTACACCTTC
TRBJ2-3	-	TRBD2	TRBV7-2	CASSLVAGATDTQYF	TGTGCCAGCAGCTTAGTAGCGGGAGCGACAGATACGCAGTATTTT
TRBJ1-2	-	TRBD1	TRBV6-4	CASSEREGTGRYGYTF	TGTGCCAGCAGTGAAAGGGAGGGGACAGGGCGCTATGGCTACACCTTC
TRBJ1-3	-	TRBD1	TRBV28	CASSPPGQGGNTIYF	TGTGCCAGCAGTCCTCCCGGACAGGGGGGGAACACCATATATTTT
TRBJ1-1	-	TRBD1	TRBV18	CASSPLDRGANTEAFF	TGTGCCAGCTCACCACTGGACAGGGGAGCGAACACTGAAGCTTTCTTT
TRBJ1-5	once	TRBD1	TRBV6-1	CASRSGQGYQPQHF	TGTGCCAGCAGATCCGGACAGGGGTACCAGCCCCAGCATTTT
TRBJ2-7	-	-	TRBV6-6	CATRWGDSPTYEQYF	TGTGCCACCCGATGGGGGGATTCCCCCACCTACGAGCAGTACTTC